Here is one TCR beta chain with its context. The germline gives CDR1 SGHTA, CDR2 FQGNSA. V lost 1 base to trimming and J lost 0 bases, with 7 bases between them. The CDR3 is 15 residues long. In the original workflow: Nucleated cell number was recorded as an estimate derived from reference gene primer amplification. Repertoires were generated with immunoSEQ multiplex PCR, while TCRdb's copy carries only in-frame clones and drops some. V and J calls and clone size follow that table, whereas D and trimming were derived from the DNA. Among 90,000 to 140,000 clones, roughly 85% were seen once, and the ten largest hold roughly 4%. The data belong to a study of blood T cell repertoires in COVID-19. For the study at large: T cells, B-cell-depleted T cells, or PBMCs provided the cDNA or gDNA that served as material.

Sample: peripheral blood. The rearrangement links TRBV7-2 to TRBJ1-5; unclear D gene. The TCR originated in a man in his fifties or sixties with acute or convalescent COVID-19. CDR3 in amino acids: CASSLVADSNQPQHF. For the CDR3, the DNA is TGTGCCAGCAGCTTAGTTGCAGATAGCAATCAGCCCCAGCATTTT.